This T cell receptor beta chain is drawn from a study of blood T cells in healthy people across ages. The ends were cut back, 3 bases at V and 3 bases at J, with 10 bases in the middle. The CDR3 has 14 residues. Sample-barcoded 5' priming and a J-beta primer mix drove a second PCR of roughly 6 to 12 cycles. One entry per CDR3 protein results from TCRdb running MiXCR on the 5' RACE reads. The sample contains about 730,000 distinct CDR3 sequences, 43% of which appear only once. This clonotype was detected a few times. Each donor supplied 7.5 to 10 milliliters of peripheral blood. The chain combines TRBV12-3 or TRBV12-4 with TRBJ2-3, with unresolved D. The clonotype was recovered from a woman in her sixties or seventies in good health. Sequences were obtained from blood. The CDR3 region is CASSFLTSTDTQYF. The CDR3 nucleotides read TGTGCCAGCAGTTTTCTGACCAGTACAGATACGCAGTATTTT.